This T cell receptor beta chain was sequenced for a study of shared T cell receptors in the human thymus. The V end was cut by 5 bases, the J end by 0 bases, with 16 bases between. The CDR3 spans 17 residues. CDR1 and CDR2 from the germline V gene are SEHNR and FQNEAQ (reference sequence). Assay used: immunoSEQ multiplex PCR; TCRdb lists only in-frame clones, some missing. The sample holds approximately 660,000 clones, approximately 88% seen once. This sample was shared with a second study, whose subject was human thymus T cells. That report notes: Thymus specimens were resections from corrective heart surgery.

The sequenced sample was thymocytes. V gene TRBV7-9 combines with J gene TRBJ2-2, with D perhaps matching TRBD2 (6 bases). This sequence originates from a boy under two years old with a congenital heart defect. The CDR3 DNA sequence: TGTGCCAGCAGCCCCCGTGCGGGATTATCGAACACCGGGGAGCTGTTTTTT. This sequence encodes CASSPRAGLSNTGELFF. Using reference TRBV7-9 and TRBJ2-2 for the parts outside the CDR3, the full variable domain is DTGVSQNPRHKITKRGQNVTFRCDPISEHNRLYWYRQTLGQGPEFLTYFQNEAQLEKSRLLSDRFSAERPKGSFSTLEIQRTEQGDSAMYLCASSPRAGLSNTGELFFGEGSRLTVL.